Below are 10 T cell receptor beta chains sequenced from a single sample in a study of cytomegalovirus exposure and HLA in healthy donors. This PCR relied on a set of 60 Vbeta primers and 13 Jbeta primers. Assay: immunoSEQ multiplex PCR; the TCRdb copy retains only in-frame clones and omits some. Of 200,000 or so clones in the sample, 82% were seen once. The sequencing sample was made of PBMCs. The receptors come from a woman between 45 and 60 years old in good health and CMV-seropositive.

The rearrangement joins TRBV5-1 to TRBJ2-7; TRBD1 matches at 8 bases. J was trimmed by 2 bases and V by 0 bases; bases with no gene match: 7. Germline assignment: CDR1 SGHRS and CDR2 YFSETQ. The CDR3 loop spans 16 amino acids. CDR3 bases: TGCGCCAGCAGCTTGGGGGGGACAGGTCCTACCTACGAGCAGTACTTC. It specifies CASSLGGTGPTYEQYF.

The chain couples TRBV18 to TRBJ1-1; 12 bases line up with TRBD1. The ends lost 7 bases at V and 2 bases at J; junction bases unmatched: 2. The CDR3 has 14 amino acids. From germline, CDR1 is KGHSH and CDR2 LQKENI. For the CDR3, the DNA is TGTGCCAGCTGGGGGACAGGGGGCAACACTGAAGCTTTCTTT. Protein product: CASWGTGGNTEAFF. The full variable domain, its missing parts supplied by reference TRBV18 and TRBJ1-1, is NAGVMQNPRHLVRRRGQEARLRCSPMKGHSHVYWYRQLPEEGLKFMVYLQKENIIDESGMPKERFSAEFPKEGPSILRIQQVVRGDSAAYFCASWGTGGNTEAFFGQGTRLTVV.

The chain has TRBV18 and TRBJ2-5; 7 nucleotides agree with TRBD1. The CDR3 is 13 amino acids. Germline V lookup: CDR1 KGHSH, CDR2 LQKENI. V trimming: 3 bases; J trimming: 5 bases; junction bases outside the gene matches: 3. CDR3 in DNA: TGTGCCAGCTCACCGGTAGGGGGCGAGACCCAGTACTTC. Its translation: CASSPVGGETQYF. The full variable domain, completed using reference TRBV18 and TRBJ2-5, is NAGVMQNPRHLVRRRGQEARLRCSPMKGHSHVYWYRQLPEEGLKFMVYLQKENIIDESGMPKERFSAEFPKEGPSILRIQQVVRGDSAAYFCASSPVGGETQYFGPGTRLLVL.

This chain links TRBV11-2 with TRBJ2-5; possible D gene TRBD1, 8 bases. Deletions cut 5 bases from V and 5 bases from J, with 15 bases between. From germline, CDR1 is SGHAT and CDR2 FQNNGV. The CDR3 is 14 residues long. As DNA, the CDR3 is TGTGCCAGCAGCCGTGGACAGGGAGGGGAGACCCAGTACTTC. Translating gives CASSRGQGGETQYF. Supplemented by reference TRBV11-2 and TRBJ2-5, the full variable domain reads EAGVAQSPRYKIIEKRQSVAFWCNPISGHATLYWYQQILGQGPKLLIQFQNNGVVDDSQLPKDRFSAERLKGVDSTLKIQPAKLEDSAVYLCASSRGQGGETQYFGPGTRLLVL.

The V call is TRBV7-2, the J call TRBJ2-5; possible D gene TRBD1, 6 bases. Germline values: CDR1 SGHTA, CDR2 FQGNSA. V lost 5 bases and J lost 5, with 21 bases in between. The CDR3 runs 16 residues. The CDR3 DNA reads TGTGCCAGCAGCGCCCAACCAAGACAGGCTGCGGAGACCCAGTACTTC. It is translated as CASSAQPRQAAETQYF.

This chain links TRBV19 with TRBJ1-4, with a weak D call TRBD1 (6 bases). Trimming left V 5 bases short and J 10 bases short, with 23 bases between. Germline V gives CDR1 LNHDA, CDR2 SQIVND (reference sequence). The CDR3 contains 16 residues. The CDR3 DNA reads TGTGCCAGTAGTCCACCGTCAGGGAGGGGGTCTCGAAAACTGTTTTTT. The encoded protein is CASSPPSGRGSRKLFF.

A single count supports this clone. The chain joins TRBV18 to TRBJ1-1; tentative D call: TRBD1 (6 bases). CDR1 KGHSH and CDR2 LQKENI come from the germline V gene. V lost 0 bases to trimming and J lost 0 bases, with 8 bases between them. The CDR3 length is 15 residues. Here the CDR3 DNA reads TGTGCCAGCTCACCACCGGGGGGGCTGAACACTGAAGCTTTCTTT. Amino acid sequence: CASSPPGGLNTEAFF.

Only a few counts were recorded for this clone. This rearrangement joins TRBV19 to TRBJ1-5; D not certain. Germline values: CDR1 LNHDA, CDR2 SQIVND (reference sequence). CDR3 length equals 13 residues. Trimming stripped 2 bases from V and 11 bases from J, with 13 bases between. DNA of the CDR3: TGTGCCAGTAGTATAAGTAGAGAGGCGGCCCAGCATTTT. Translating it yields CASSISREAAQHF.

The CDR3 sequence: CAISEPTGEGSPLHF. CDR3 DNA: TGTGCCATCAGTGAGCCGACAGGGGAAGGGTCACCCCTCCACTTT. The chain recombines TRBV10-3 with TRBJ1-6; 8 nucleotides line up with TRBD1. J lost 10 bases, V lost 2 bases, and 7 bases had no gene match. The germline V gene has CDR1 ENHRY and CDR2 SYGVKD. The length of the CDR3 is 15 residues.

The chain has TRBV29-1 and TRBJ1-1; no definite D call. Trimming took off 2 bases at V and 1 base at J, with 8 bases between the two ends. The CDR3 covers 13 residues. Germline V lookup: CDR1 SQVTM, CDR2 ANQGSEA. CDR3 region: CSVEKQRNTEAFF. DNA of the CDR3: TGCAGCGTTGAAAAACAGAGGAACACTGAAGCTTTCTTT.